The subject of this entry is one TCR beta chain. This clonotype was seen repeatedly, ten times or more. What antigen it recognizes has not been identified. Per-base quality was not reported, and no clone a single base away is much larger than it. This entry comes from a study of neurological immune-mediated disorders (dated by TCRdb to between 2018 and 2021). Regarding the research as a whole: The study compared peripheral blood TCR-beta repertoires of HTLV-I-associated myelopathy (HAM/TSP) patients, multiple sclerosis patients and healthy controls using UMI-based sequencing. Longitudinal HAM/TSP donors and healthy donors each had 3 time-points at intervals of about 3-45 months. Of the 60 to 70 subjects in the cohort, some 15 were HAM/TSP patients, some 35 were multiple sclerosis patients, and approximately 20 were healthy controls. The 106 TCR-beta libraries covered PBMC samples along with longitudinal samples, technical triplicates, and paired sorted CD4+ and CD8+ T-cell subsets. Here is what the overall study found, with its caveats: No identical CDR3 amino acid sequences were shared among expanded clones across subjects, suggesting private TCR-beta repertoires in all groups. TCR clonal expansion was highest in HAM/TSP patients and lowest in MS patients, with MS patients falling below even healthy controls.

The time point label here, explained by the study, means: longitudinal time-point 3. Unsorted PBMC libraries were generated from 2 million PBMCs stored in RNAlater at -80 °C until RNA extraction. Peripheral blood underwent Ficoll-Hypaque density gradient centrifugation to isolate PBMCs, which were then cryopreserved in liquid nitrogen. The germline V gene encodes CDR1 SGHRS and CDR2 YFSETQ. V and J are truncated by 1 base and 2 bases respectively, leaving an intervening sequence of 14 bases. The cysteine opens and the phenylalanine closes a CDR3 of 16 amino acids. The only DNA kept is the CDR3, 48 bases in frame from the first base. To synthesize cDNA, template-switch 5'RACE was performed with a primer carrying a 10-nucleotide random unique molecular identifier so that each TCR transcript was tagged. Every sequencing run covered 15-18 subjects and yielded more than 180 million TCR-beta sequences. The RNeasy kit was used to extract total RNA. The KAPA Real-time Library Amplification kit was used to amplify TCR-beta VDJ regions with primers targeting the TCR constant region and the 5'RACE anchor. Sample indexes and Illumina adaptors were added in a first PCR, after which library yield was increased in a second PCR. The roughly 650 bp TCR product was size-selected on a 2% E-gel SizeSelection system after Ampure bead purification. Library quality was checked on a Bioanalyzer, concentration was measured with Qubit, and libraries were quantified with the Kapa Library Quantification kit before pooling. Libraries were sequenced paired-end 2 x 150 bp on an Illumina HiSeq 2500. To increase sequence diversity, roughly 25-31% phiX was spiked into each library pool. Concerning the study's data processing: The quality-filtered reads were processed with the UMI-based MiGEC pipeline, whose error correction step removed more than 75% of the raw TCR sequences. IMGT germline references were used for aligning VDJ genes, and each clonotype was defined as a unique CDR3 amino acid sequence together with its V-J genes. VDJtools evaluated clonal expansion, Shannon diversity and CDR3 relatedness (CalcPairwiseDistances, ClusterSamples); CLCbio workbench built phylogenetic trees. A clone was classed as expanded if it had 8 or more unique UMIs, a cutoff based on coefficient-of-variation modelling across technical triplicates. The raw public reads went through TCRdb reprocessing: fastp at Q25, MiXCR clone calling, in-frame beta chains kept. A single entry per CDR3 protein holds the most common genes and DNA from its merged rows. TCRdb, rather than the study authors, made the V and J calls. Counted in this sample were more than 95,000 distinct CDR3 sequences; less than 14% of them appeared once. The top ten clones comprise under 3.5% of the sample.

The receptor was isolated from a female donor with HTLV-1-associated myelopathy (HAM/TSP). The V and J genes are TRBV5-1 and TRBJ2-3; the D gene cannot be named for sure. Sequenced input: PBMCs. The bases read TGCGCCAGCAGCTTGCTAGGTTCGCCTGCCACAGATACGCAGTATTTT. This is translated as CASSLLGSPATDTQYF.